This record looks at one T cell receptor (beta chain) sequence and its context. Generated by immunoSEQ multiplex PCR, the TCRdb table keeps only in-frame clones and is missing some. The sample lists approximately 71,000 clones, around 90% occurring once. The record originates from a study of T cells after somatic rescue of genetic block. The CDR3 has 15 residues. The germline V and J ends were trimmed by 1 base and 10 bases, with 17 bases remaining between them. Per germline, CDR1 SGHAT and CDR2 FQNNGV. The specimen was peripheral blood mononuclear cells (PBMCs). The TCR was taken from a man in his forties. The chain employs TRBV11-2 and TRBJ2-1; tentatively, D is TRBD2 (5 bases). CDR3 region: CASSLGGRRALEQFF. DNA of the CDR3: TGTGCCAGCAGCTTAGGAGGGAGACGAGCGTTGGAGCAGTTCTTC.